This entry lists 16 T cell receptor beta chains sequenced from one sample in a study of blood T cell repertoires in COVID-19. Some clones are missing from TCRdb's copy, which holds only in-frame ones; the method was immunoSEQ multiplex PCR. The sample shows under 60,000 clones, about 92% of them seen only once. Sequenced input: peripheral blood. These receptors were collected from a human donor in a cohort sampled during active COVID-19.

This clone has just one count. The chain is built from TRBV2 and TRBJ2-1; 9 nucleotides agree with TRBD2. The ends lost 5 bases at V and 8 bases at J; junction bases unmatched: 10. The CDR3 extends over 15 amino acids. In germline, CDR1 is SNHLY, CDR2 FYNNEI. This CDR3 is CASSQTSGPGHEQFF. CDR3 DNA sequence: TGTGCCAGCAGTCAGACTAGCGGACCTGGTCATGAGCAGTTCTTC.

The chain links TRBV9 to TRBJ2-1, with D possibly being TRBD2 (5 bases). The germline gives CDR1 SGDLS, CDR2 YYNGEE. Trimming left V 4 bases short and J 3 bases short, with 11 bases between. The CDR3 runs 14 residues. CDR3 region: CASSPQRIYNEQFF. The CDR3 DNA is TGTGCCAGCAGCCCTCAGCGGATCTACAATGAGCAGTTCTTC.

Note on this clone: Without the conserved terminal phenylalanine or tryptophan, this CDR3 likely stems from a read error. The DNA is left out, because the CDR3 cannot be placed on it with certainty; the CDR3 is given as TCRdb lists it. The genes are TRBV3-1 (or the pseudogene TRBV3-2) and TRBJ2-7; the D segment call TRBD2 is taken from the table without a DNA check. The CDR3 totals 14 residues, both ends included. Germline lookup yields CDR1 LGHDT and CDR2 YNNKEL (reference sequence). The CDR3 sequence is CASSQSTSGRARRS.

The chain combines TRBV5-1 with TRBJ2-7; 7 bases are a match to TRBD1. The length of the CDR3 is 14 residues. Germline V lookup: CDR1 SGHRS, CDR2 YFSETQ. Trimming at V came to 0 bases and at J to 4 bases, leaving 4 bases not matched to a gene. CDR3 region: CASSLGQGSYEQYF. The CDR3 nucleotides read TGCGCCAGCAGCTTGGGACAGGGCAGTTACGAGCAGTACTTC.

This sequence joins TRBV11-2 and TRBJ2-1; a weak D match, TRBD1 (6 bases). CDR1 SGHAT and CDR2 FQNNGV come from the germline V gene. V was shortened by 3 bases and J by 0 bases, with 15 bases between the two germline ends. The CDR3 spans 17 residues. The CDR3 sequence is CASSLDRFGSSYNEQFF. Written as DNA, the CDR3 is TGTGCCAGCAGCTTGGACAGATTCGGAAGCTCCTACAATGAGCAGTTCTTC.

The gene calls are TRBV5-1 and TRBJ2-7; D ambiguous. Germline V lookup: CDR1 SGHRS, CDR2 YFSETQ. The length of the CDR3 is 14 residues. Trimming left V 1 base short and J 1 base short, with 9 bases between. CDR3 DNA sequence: TGCGCCAGCAGCTTGCGAGGTCGGTCCTACGAGCAGTACTTC. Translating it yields CASSLRGRSYEQYF. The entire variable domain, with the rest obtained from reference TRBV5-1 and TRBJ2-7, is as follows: KAGVTQTPRYLIKTRGQQVTLSCSPISGHRSVSWYQQTPGQGLQFLFEYFSETQRNKGNFPGRFSGRQFSNSRSEMNVSTLELGDSALYLCASSLRGRSYEQYFGPGTRLTVT.

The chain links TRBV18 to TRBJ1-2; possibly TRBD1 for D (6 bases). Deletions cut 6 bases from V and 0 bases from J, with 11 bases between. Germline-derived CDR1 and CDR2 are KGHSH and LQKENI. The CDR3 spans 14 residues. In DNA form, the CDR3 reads TGTGCCAGCTCCTTGACAGGATCTAACTATGGCTACACCTTC. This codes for CASSLTGSNYGYTF.

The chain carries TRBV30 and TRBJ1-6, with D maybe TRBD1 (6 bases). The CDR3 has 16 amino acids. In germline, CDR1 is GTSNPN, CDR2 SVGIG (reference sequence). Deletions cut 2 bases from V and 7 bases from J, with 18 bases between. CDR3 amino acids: CAWSPGGTGMNSPLHF. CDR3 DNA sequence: TGTGCCTGGAGTCCGGGCGGCACAGGGATGAATTCACCCCTCCACTTT.

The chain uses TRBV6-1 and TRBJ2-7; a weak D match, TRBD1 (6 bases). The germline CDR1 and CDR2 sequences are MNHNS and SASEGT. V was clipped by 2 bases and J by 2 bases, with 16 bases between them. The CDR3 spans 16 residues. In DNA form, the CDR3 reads TGTGCCAGCAGTGAAATGGGACACACCAATCCCTACGAGCAGTACTTC. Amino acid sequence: CASSEMGHTNPYEQYF.

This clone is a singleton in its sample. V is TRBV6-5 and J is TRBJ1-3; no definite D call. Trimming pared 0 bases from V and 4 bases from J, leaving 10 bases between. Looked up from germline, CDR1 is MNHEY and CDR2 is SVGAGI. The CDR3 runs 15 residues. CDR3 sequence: CASSYSLNEGNTIYF. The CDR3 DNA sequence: TGTGCCAGCAGTTACTCCCTTAATGAGGGAAACACCATATATTTT.

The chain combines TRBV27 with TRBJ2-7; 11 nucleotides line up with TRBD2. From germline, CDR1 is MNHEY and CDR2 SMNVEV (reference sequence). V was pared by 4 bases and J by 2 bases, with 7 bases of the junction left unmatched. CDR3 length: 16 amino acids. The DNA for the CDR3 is TGTGCCAGCAGTTCAAATCTAGCGGGAGGAACCTACGAGCAGTACTTC. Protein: CASSSNLAGGTYEQYF.

Written as DNA, the CDR3 is TGTGCCATCAAACAGCTTTCTGGGGCCAACGTCCTGACTTTC. It translates to CAIKQLSGANVLTF. The chain links TRBV28 to TRBJ2-6; D gene unclear. There are 14 residues in the CDR3. V was cut by 10 bases and J by 1 base, with 11 bases left in between. In germline, CDR1 is MDHEN, CDR2 SYDVKM.

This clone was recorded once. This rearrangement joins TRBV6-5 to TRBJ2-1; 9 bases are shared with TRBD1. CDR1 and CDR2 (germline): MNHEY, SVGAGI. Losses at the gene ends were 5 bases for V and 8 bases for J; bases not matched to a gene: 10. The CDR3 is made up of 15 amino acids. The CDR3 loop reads CASSIDYRGHYEQFF. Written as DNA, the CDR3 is TGTGCCAGCAGTATTGACTACAGGGGGCATTATGAGCAGTTCTTC.

CDR3 loop: CASSYSVPRNTEAFF. CDR3 nucleotides: TGTGCCAGCAGTTACTCGGTCCCGAGAAACACTGAAGCTTTCTTT. The V and J genes are TRBV6-5 and TRBJ1-1; D is uncertain. The CDR3 consists of 15 residues. V was pared by 0 bases and J by 2 bases, with 10 bases between. Looked up from germline, CDR1 is MNHEY and CDR2 is SVGAGI.

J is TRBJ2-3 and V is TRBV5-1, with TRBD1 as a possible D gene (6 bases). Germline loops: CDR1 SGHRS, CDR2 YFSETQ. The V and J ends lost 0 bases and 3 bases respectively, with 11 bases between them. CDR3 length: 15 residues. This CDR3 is CASSLVGHATDTQYF. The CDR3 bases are TGCGCCAGCAGCTTGGTGGGACACGCTACAGATACGCAGTATTTT.

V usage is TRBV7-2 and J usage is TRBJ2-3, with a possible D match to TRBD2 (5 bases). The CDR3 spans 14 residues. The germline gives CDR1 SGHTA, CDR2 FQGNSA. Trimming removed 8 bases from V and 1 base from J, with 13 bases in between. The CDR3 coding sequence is TGTGCCAGCGCCACGACGCGGGGCACAGATACGCAGTATTTT. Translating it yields CASATTRGTDTQYF.